The next 28 T cell receptor beta chains were all read from a single sample in a study of blood T cell repertoires in COVID-19 (dated by TCRdb to 2018 to 2021). The library was obtained by the immunoSEQ multiplex PCR assay. TCRdb holds this immuneACCESS table with in-frame rearrangements only. Some clones are missing; in checked studies, unresolved V genes explain under half, and the rest has no known cause. This sample gives 400,000 to 550,000 clones in total; about 85% of them show up just once. Under 2% of the sample rests with the top ten. Source material: PBMCs or T cells enriched from blood (not recorded which). Receptor source: a woman under 30 with acute COVID-19.

This clone was seen only a few times. This rearrangement joins TRBV19 to TRBJ1-6, with TRBD1 as a possible D gene (5 bases). Trimming stripped 5 bases from V and 6 bases from J, with 14 bases between. The CDR3 consists of 15 residues. Germline V gene data show CDR1 as LNHDA and CDR2 as SQIVND (reference sequence). CDR3: CASSWGGGRNSPLHF. In DNA, the CDR3 is TGTGCCAGTAGTTGGGGCGGAGGGCGTAATTCACCCCTCCACTTT.

This rearrangement joins TRBV15 to TRBJ1-5; 7 bases line up with TRBD1. The CDR3 runs 13 residues. V trimming: 5 bases; J trimming: 7 bases; junction bases outside the gene matches: 5. Germline CDR1 LNHNV, CDR2 YYDKDF (reference sequence). CDR3 sequence reads: CATSLDRDQPQHF. In DNA form, the CDR3 reads TGTGCCACCAGCCTAGACAGGGACCAGCCCCAGCATTTT. The entire variable domain, with the rest obtained from reference TRBV15 and TRBJ1-5, is as follows: DAMVIQNPRYQVTQFGKPVTLSCSQTLNHNVMYWYQQKSSQAPKLLFHYYDKDFNNEADTPDNFQSRRPNTSFCFLDIRSPGLGDTAMYLCATSLDRDQPQHFGDGTRLSIL.

The chain recombines TRBV6-5 with TRBJ2-3, with no clear D. The CDR3 covers 13 residues. Germline CDR1 and CDR2: MNHEY and SVGAGI. Trimming removed 1 base from V and 1 base from J, with 3 bases in between. The CDR3: CASSYFGTDTQYF. The CDR3 DNA sequence: TGTGCCAGCAGTTACTTCGGCACAGATACGCAGTATTTT.

The DNA of the CDR3 is TGTGCCAGCAGCCCAAAGGGTAGGGGTTCACCCCTCCACTTT. Translation: CASSPKGRGSPLHF. The V call is TRBV6-5, the J call TRBJ1-6; TRBD1 might be the D (5 bases). In germline, CDR1 is MNHEY, CDR2 SVGAGI. The CDR3 is made up of 14 amino acids. V lost 6 bases and J 9 bases, leaving 15 bases between the germline ends.

This rearrangement joins TRBV6-5 to TRBJ2-7; D possibly corresponds to TRBD2 (6 bases). CDR1 and CDR2 (germline): MNHEY, SVGAGI. This CDR3 has 15 residues. The ends were cut back, 6 bases at V and 0 bases at J, with 15 bases in the middle. In DNA, the CDR3 is TGTGCCAGCAGACCCGAGGAGGGAAGCTCCTACGAGCAGTACTTC. Protein: CASRPEEGSSYEQYF.

This sequence joins TRBV27 and TRBJ2-3; D may be TRBD2 (5 bases). CDR1 and CDR2 (germline): MNHEY, SMNVEV (reference sequence). Trimming removed 4 bases at V and 0 bases at J, with 11 bases between. CDR3 length: 15 amino acids. The CDR3 coding sequence is TGTGCCAGCAGTTCCAAAGCGGCTAGCACAGATACGCAGTATTTT. It encodes CASSSKAASTDTQYF.

This chain joins TRBV28 and TRBJ2-2; 13 bases agree with TRBD2. Trimming removed 6 bases from V and 0 bases from J; junction bases left unmatched: 7. This CDR3 is 18 amino acids long. Germline V gene lookup returns CDR1 MDHEN and CDR2 SYDVKM. The CDR3 nucleotides are TGTGCCAGCAGCCGTCGAGGACTAGCGGGGGCGAACACCGGGGAGCTGTTTTTT. Translation gives CASSRRGLAGANTGELFF.

This clone came up a few times. This chain connects TRBV28 to TRBJ2-7; 10 bases are shared with TRBD1. The CDR3 has 14 residues. V gave up 4 bases and J gave up 4 bases; unmatched junction bases: 4. The germline V gene encodes CDR1 MDHEN and CDR2 SYDVKM. The CDR3 region is CASSSPGQGYEQYF. DNA for the CDR3: TGTGCCAGCAGTTCTCCGGGACAGGGGTACGAGCAGTACTTC.

V usage is TRBV12-3 or TRBV12-4 and J usage is TRBJ1-6, with D unclear. V was cut by 4 bases and J by 10 bases, with 8 bases left in between. The CDR3 consists of 12 residues. The CDR3 nucleotides read TGTGCCAGCAGTTCACTAGGGTCACCCCTCCACTTT. It is translated as CASSSLGSPLHF.

V gene TRBV6-5 combines with J gene TRBJ2-5; D possibly corresponds to TRBD2 (7 bases). CDR1 is MNHEY, CDR2 SVGAGI, per germline. The CDR3 runs to 15 residues. V lost 0 bases and J lost 5, with 13 bases in between. CDR3 residues: CASSYSRGAGETQYF. The DNA for the CDR3 is TGTGCCAGCAGTTACTCACGGGGGGCCGGGGAGACCCAGTACTTC.

For the CDR3, the DNA is TGTGCCAGCAGTTCCCCCGGGACTAGCGGGAGCAATGAGCAGTTCTTC. Translating it yields CASSSPGTSGSNEQFF. V gene TRBV6-2 or TRBV6-3 combines with J gene TRBJ2-1; 14 bases map to TRBD2. V gave up 4 bases and J gave up 6 bases; unmatched junction bases: 5. This CDR3 contains 16 residues. Germline-derived CDR1 and CDR2 are MNHEY and SVGEGT.

This clone was counted only a few times. The chain recombines TRBV5-5 with TRBJ1-2; D is unresolved. The CDR3 runs to 14 residues. CDR1 is SGHKS and CDR2 is YYEKEE in the germline V gene (reference sequence). Trimming pared 4 bases from V and 5 bases from J, leaving 15 bases between. The CDR3 sequence is CASSPRDGGYGYTF. The CDR3 DNA follows: TGTGCCAGCAGCCCCCGGGATGGAGGGTATGGCTACACCTTC. Full variable domain (remainder filled in from reference TRBV5-5 and TRBJ1-2): DAGVTQSPTHLIKTRGQQVTLRCSPISGHKSVSWYQQVLGQGPQFIFQYYEKEERGRGNFPDRFSARQFPNYSSELNVNALLLGDSALYLCASSPRDGGYGYTFGSGTRLTVV.

The chain joins TRBV11-1 to TRBJ2-1; TRBD2 agrees at 8 bases. CDR3 length: 16 amino acids. The ends lost 5 bases at V and 1 base at J; junction bases unmatched: 7. Germline V gene data show CDR1 as SGHAT and CDR2 as FQDESV (reference sequence). The chain's CDR3 is CASSLIGGASYNEQFF. As DNA, the CDR3 is TGTGCCAGCAGCCTCATCGGGGGGGCATCCTACAATGAGCAGTTCTTC.

This chain uses TRBV5-4 with TRBJ1-2; no definite D call. CDR3 length: 11 residues. The germline gives CDR1 SGHNT, CDR2 YYREEE (reference sequence). V lost 4 bases and J lost 6, with 7 bases in between. DNA of the CDR3: TGTGCCAGCAGCATCCTTAATGGCTACACCTTC. It translates to CASSILNGYTF.

The chain couples TRBV20-1 to TRBJ2-5; TRBD2 is a possible D gene (7 bases). The CDR3 runs to 17 residues. The germline V gene encodes CDR1 DFQATT and CDR2 SNEGSKA (reference sequence). V shed 3 bases and J shed 4 bases, with 24 bases lying between them. CDR3 bases: TGCAGTGCTAGTAGAGGGGGGGCCTTATTTCTTCCAGAGACCCAGTACTTC. Translating it yields CSASRGGALFLPETQYF.

CDR3 DNA: TGTGCCAGTAGCCCGACAGGGAGGAACTATGGCTACACCTTC. Amino acids: CASSPTGRNYGYTF. The rearrangement joins TRBV19 to TRBJ1-2; 7 nucleotides agree with TRBD1. From germline, CDR1 is LNHDA and CDR2 SQIVND (reference sequence). The CDR3 covers 14 residues. V was pared by 6 bases and J by 2 bases, with 6 bases of the junction left unmatched.

The chain recombines TRBV9 with TRBJ1-1, with D possibly matching TRBD1 (6 bases). Germline V lookup: CDR1 SGDLS, CDR2 YYNGEE. The length of the CDR3 is 16 residues. With 0 bases removed from V and 5 bases from J, the gap between germline ends came to 17 bases. CDR3: CASSVVPKGGETEAFF. The CDR3 DNA follows: TGTGCCAGCAGCGTAGTACCCAAAGGGGGGGAGACTGAAGCTTTCTTT.

J is TRBJ2-7 and V is TRBV19; 7 positions agree with TRBD1. V trimming: 1 base; J trimming: 6 bases; junction bases outside the gene matches: 6. There are 14 residues in the CDR3. Germline V lookup: CDR1 LNHDA, CDR2 SQIVND (reference sequence). The CDR3 DNA follows: TGTGCCAGTAGTATAGTTAAGGGGGCGAGCGAGCAGTACTTC. It codes for CASSIVKGASEQYF.

The CDR3, as DNA: TGTGCCAGCAGCCTCTTCGTTACGATTACTAGCGGGAGGTCAGATACGCAGTATTTT. This codes for CASSLFVTITSGRSDTQYF. The chain combines TRBV11-2 with TRBJ2-3, with 12 nucleotides matching TRBD2. Germline V gene lookup returns CDR1 SGHAT and CDR2 FQNNGV. CDR3 length equals 19 residues. After removal of 5 bases from V and 4 bases from J, the junction contained 16 bases not matched to a gene.

This rearrangement joins TRBV10-3 to TRBJ2-2, with a weak D call TRBD2 (5 bases). The CDR3 loop spans 14 amino acids. Germline V gene lookup returns CDR1 ENHRY and CDR2 SYGVKD. The V end lost 5 bases, the J end lost 0 bases, and 7 bases lay between the germline ends. DNA for the CDR3: TGTGCCATCAGTCTAGCTACGAACACCGGGGAGCTGTTTTTT. This sequence encodes CAISLATNTGELFF.

The CDR3 sequence: CASSQESGLAHEQYF. CDR3 DNA: TGCGCCAGCAGCCAAGAATCGGGACTAGCCCACGAGCAGTACTTC. V gene TRBV4-3 combines with J gene TRBJ2-7, with 9 bases fitting TRBD2. This CDR3 contains 15 residues. Germline V CDR1 and CDR2: LGHNA, YSLEER. V gave up 0 bases and J gave up 5 bases; unmatched junction bases: 5.

The J gene is TRBJ1-2, the V gene TRBV4-3; a weak D match, TRBD1 (6 bases). Germline V gives CDR1 LGHNA, CDR2 YSLEER. Trimming stripped 1 base from V and 2 bases from J, with 11 bases between. The CDR3 has 15 residues. DNA for the CDR3: TGCGCCAGCAGCCAAGGGGTGGGGGCGAACTATGGCTACACCTTC. Translated: CASSQGVGANYGYTF.

This clone was seen only once. This chain joins TRBV7-3 and TRBJ2-3; a possible D gene is TRBD1 (7 bases). Trimming pared 5 bases from V and 6 bases from J, leaving 18 bases between. Germline CDR1 is SGHTA and CDR2 is FQGTGA. The CDR3 has 15 residues. The CDR3 loop reads CASSPGTASADTQYF. CDR3 coding DNA: TGTGCCAGCAGCCCCGGGACAGCTAGCGCGGATACGCAGTATTTT.

The chain combines TRBV5-4 with TRBJ2-1; TRBD1 is a possible D gene (5 bases). The CDR3 has 16 amino acids. Trimming cost V 0 bases and J 4 bases, with 14 bases left between them. The germline V gene encodes CDR1 SGHNT and CDR2 YYREEE (reference sequence). DNA for the CDR3: TGTGCCAGCAGCTTGGGCCCGGACATAACTTACAATGAGCAGTTCTTC. It is translated as CASSLGPDITYNEQFF.

The chain uses TRBV7-2 and TRBJ2-3, with 13 bases fitting TRBD2. The CDR3 sequence is 16 residues long. Germline-derived CDR1 and CDR2 are SGHTA and FQGNSA. With V trimmed by 5 bases and J by 6 bases, 8 bases remained unmatched. The CDR3 is CASSTPTSGGPDTQYF. CDR3 DNA sequence: TGTGCCAGCAGCACCCCGACTAGCGGGGGGCCCGATACGCAGTATTTT.

V is TRBV18 and J is TRBJ2-1; 7 nucleotides match TRBD2. V lost 4 bases, J lost 9 bases, and 6 bases stayed unmatched. CDR1 is KGHSH, CDR2 LQKENI, per germline. This CDR3 region has 13 residues. CDR3 amino acids: CASSLGLETEQFF. CDR3 coding DNA: TGTGCCAGCTCACTCGGACTAGAAACTGAGCAGTTCTTC.

This rearrangement joins TRBV5-1 to TRBJ1-1; weak D call: TRBD1 (6 bases). The V end lost 4 bases, the J end lost 5 bases, and 12 bases lay between the germline ends. The CDR3 is made up of 13 amino acids. Germline CDR1 is SGHRS and CDR2 is YFSETQ. CDR3: CASSASDRTEAFF. The CDR3 nucleotides are TGCGCCAGCAGCGCCTCTGACAGGACTGAAGCTTTCTTT.

The gene calls are TRBV5-4 and TRBJ2-7, with D possibly TRBD1 on 6 matching bases. The CDR3 extends over 17 amino acids. V gave up 4 bases and J gave up 7 bases, with 27 bases separating them. Germline CDR1 SGHNT, CDR2 YYREEE (reference sequence). In DNA form, the CDR3 reads TGTGCCAGCAGCGAACCCAGAGGGGGACACAGTACTGGGGAGCAGTACTTC. Protein sequence: CASSEPRGGHSTGEQYF.